This TCR delta chain derives from a study of gamma-delta T cells after stem cell transplantation. This clone was counted only a few times. This CDR3 has 15 residues. Germline V lookup: CDR1 TSWWSYY, CDR2 QGS. V trimming: 1 base; J trimming: 3 bases; junction bases outside the gene matches: 2. TCRdb re-identified clones in the RT-PCR reads via CATT. The sample includes 2,000 to 2,500 delta-chain clones, around 21% seen only once; the top ten take less than 25%. This rearrangement joins TRDV1 to TRDJ1, with 10 nucleotides matching TRDD3. This TCR derives from a human donor. It is not recorded whose cells these are; they may come from a transplant donor. What was sequenced was gamma-delta T cells. DNA for the CDR3: TGTGCTCTTGGGGAACACTGGGGGATCCCCGATAAACTCATCTTT. It codes for CALGEHWGIPDKLIF.